The 22 T cell receptor beta chains given below trace back to one sample, sequenced in a study of T cell responses to AZD1222 COVID-19 vaccine. Sequencing used immunoSEQ multiplex PCR; TCRdb keeps in-frame clones, though not all of them. The sample lists about 140,000 clones; 88% were seen once. Sequencing used peripheral blood, obtained 28 days after the second dose of the MenACWY control vaccine. These TCRs come from an adult who received the MenACWY meningococcal vaccine as a control.

In its sample, this clone was seen a few times. The J gene is TRBJ2-5, the V gene TRBV7-3; D gene uncertain. Trimming removed 0 bases from V and 4 bases from J, with 6 bases in between. This CDR3 region has 13 residues. Germline V gives CDR1 SGHTA, CDR2 FQGTGA. The CDR3 DNA follows: TGTGCCAGCAGCTTAACGGGTGGAGAGACCCAGTACTTC. Translating gives CASSLTGGETQYF.

The rearrangement joins TRBV9 to TRBJ2-6; no definite D call. The CDR3 is 15 amino acids. From germline, CDR1 is SGDLS and CDR2 YYNGEE. The germline V and J ends were trimmed by 1 base and 2 bases, with 7 bases remaining between them. The CDR3 nucleotides are TGTGCCAGCAGCGTATCCGATACTGGGGCCAACGTCCTGACTTTC. Translation: CASSVSDTGANVLTF.

The rearrangement links TRBV4-1 to TRBJ2-7; 8 bases align to TRBD1. Trimming took 1 base from V and 0 from J; bases not matched to a gene: 8. Germline assignment: CDR1 MGHRA and CDR2 YSYEKL. The CDR3 sequence is 17 residues long. DNA of the CDR3: TGCGCCAGCAGCCAAGGGGCAGGGGGCCTAAGCTCCTACGAGCAGTACTTC. This sequence encodes CASSQGAGGLSSYEQYF.

This chain connects TRBV20-1 to TRBJ1-2, with 7 bases that match TRBD1. The germline CDR1 and CDR2 sequences are DFQATT and SNEGSKA (reference sequence). This CDR3 comprises 13 residues. With 3 bases clipped from V and 4 bases from J, the junction kept 5 bases outside the gene matches. The CDR3 coding sequence is TGCAGTGCTAGTACAGGGGTTAGCTATGGCTACACCTTC. As protein: CSASTGVSYGYTF.

This chain uses TRBV2 with TRBJ1-1, with 7 bases that match TRBD1. Germline assignment: CDR1 SNHLY and CDR2 FYNNEI. There are 16 residues in the CDR3. V lost 5 bases, J lost 6 bases, and 15 bases stayed unmatched. In DNA form, the CDR3 reads TGTGCCAGCAGTCGCCGGGACGCCATCCAGGGGGCTGAAGCTTTCTTT. Its protein is CASSRRDAIQGAEAFF.

The chain uses TRBV4-2 and TRBJ2-5; D gene uncertain. Trimming pared 0 bases from V and 1 base from J, leaving 9 bases between. Germline V gene sequence: CDR1 LGHNA, CDR2 YNFKEQ. The CDR3 is 15 amino acids. In nucleotides, the CDR3 is TGTGCCAGCAGCCAAGATTACTCGGCCCAAGAGACCCAGTACTTC. Translation gives CASSQDYSAQETQYF.

This rearrangement joins TRBV7-2 to TRBJ1-1; D call uncertain. The germline V gene encodes CDR1 SGHTA and CDR2 FQGNSA. V dropped 5 bases and J dropped 4 bases, with 11 bases sitting between them. The CDR3 has 13 residues. CDR3 sequence (DNA): TGTGCCAGCAGCCGCGGGGTGGGCACTGAAGCTTTCTTT. Its translation is CASSRGVGTEAFF.

The chain carries TRBV4-1 and TRBJ2-2, with D unresolved. Trimming removed 2 bases from V and 1 base from J, with 5 bases in between. This CDR3 has 14 residues. The germline CDR1 and CDR2 sequences are MGHRA and YSYEKL. The CDR3 loop is CASSQRENTGELFF. The CDR3 DNA is TGCGCCAGCAGCCAAAGGGAGAACACCGGGGAGCTGTTTTTT.

The chain is built from TRBV10-2 and TRBJ1-1; 11 positions match TRBD1. Germline trimming cut 6 bases from V and 1 base from J; bases unmatched to any gene: 4. This CDR3 spans 15 amino acids. Looked up from germline, CDR1 is WSHSY and CDR2 is SAAADI. CDR3 DNA sequence: TGCGCCAGCAGGAAGGGACAGGGGGGGAACACTGAAGCTTTCTTT. Translation: CASRKGQGGNTEAFF.

This clone showed up just once. The chain links TRBV5-4 to TRBJ1-2; 9 positions match TRBD1. The V gene's germline CDR1 is SGHNT and CDR2 YYREEE (reference sequence). V shed 4 bases, J shed 9 bases, and the junction held 16 bases outside the gene matches. The CDR3 spans 16 residues. The CDR3 loop reads CASSRGNRGRLGSYTF. CDR3 in DNA: TGTGCCAGCAGCCGCGGGAACAGGGGGCGATTGGGTAGCTACACCTTC.

The rearrangement joins TRBV6-2 or TRBV6-3 to TRBJ2-7, with 11 bases lining up with TRBD1. This CDR3 region has 14 residues. Unmatched junction bases numbered 1, after V lost 5 bases and J lost 1 base. Germline V gene sequence: CDR1 MNHEY, CDR2 SVGEGT. The DNA for the CDR3 is TGTGCCAGCAGTGGACAGGGGGCTTCCTACGAGCAGTACTTC. It encodes CASSGQGASYEQYF.

The chain couples TRBV28 to TRBJ1-1; 9 bases agree with TRBD1. Germline CDR1 is MDHEN and CDR2 is SYDVKM. The CDR3 loop spans 17 amino acids. Trimming at V came to 4 bases and at J to 1 base, leaving 10 bases not matched to a gene. The CDR3 loop reads CASSYGQGRSWNTEAFF. The CDR3 coding sequence is TGTGCCAGCAGTTACGGACAGGGGCGGAGCTGGAACACTGAAGCTTTCTTT. The variable domain in full, completed from reference TRBV28 and TRBJ1-1, reads DVKVTQSSRYLVKRTGEKVFLECVQDMDHENMFWYRQDPGLGLRLIYFSYDVKMKEKGDIPEGYSVSREKKERFSLILESASTNQTSMYLCASSYGQGRSWNTEAFFGQGTRLTVV.

This chain uses TRBV7-2 with TRBJ2-7; TRBD2 aligns across 7 bases. This CDR3 region has 14 residues. CDR1 SGHTA and CDR2 FQGNSA come from the germline V gene. J lost 0 bases, V lost 1 base, and 0 bases had no gene match. The CDR3: CASSLGLASYEQYF. DNA for the CDR3: TGTGCCAGCAGCTTAGGACTAGCCTCCTACGAGCAGTACTTC. Full variable domain (outside the CDR3, taken from reference TRBV7-2 and TRBJ2-7): GAGVSQSPSNKVTEKGKDVELRCDPISGHTALYWYRQSLGQGLEFLIYFQGNSAPDKSGLPSDRFSAERTGGSVSTLTIQRTQQEDSAVYLCASSLGLASYEQYFGPGTRLTVT.

This rearrangement joins TRBV9 to TRBJ2-1; D remains unclear. There are 12 residues in the CDR3. The germline CDR1 and CDR2 sequences are SGDLS and YYNGEE. V shed 7 bases and J shed 5 bases, with 10 bases lying between them. CDR3 sequence reads: CASSQANNEQFF. As DNA, the CDR3 is TGTGCCAGCTCCCAGGCCAACAATGAGCAGTTCTTC.

This chain uses TRBV5-1 with TRBJ2-3; the D gene is possibly TRBD2 (6 bases). The CDR3 covers 16 residues. Trimming cost V 0 bases and J 1 base, with 12 bases left between them. Looked up from germline, CDR1 is SGHRS and CDR2 is YFSETQ. The CDR3 sequence: CASSLGGGGRTDTQYF. In nucleotides, the CDR3 is TGCGCCAGCAGCTTGGGGGGAGGAGGCCGCACAGATACGCAGTATTTT.

The sample holds a few counts of this clone. J is TRBJ1-1 and V is TRBV5-4; D is undetermined. The germline V and J ends were trimmed by 3 bases and 3 bases, with 21 bases remaining between them. The germline gives CDR1 SGHNT, CDR2 YYREEE (reference sequence). The CDR3 sequence is 17 residues long. This CDR3 reads CASSSIASRLRDTEAFF. In DNA, the CDR3 is TGTGCCAGCAGCTCGATAGCCTCAAGGTTGAGGGACACTGAAGCTTTCTTT.

This clone was counted a single time. The CDR3 nucleotides read TGCGCCAGCAGCCAAGATATACAGACCCAGTACTTC. It encodes CASSQDIQTQYF. V usage is TRBV4-1 and J usage is TRBJ2-5; D not resolved. The V gene's germline CDR1 is MGHRA and CDR2 YSYEKL. V dropped 0 bases and J dropped 6 bases, with 5 bases sitting between them. The CDR3 runs 12 residues.

The chain recombines TRBV7-8 with TRBJ2-7, with 10 bases identical to TRBD1. This CDR3 has 16 amino acids. The V segment lost 5 bases and the J segment 2 bases; nucleotides outside the gene matches: 9. Germline loops: CDR1 SGHVS, CDR2 FQNEAQ. The CDR3 DNA follows: TGTGCCAGCAGCCTCCTTTCCGGGACAGGGGCCTACGAGCAGTACTTC. Residues: CASSLLSGTGAYEQYF.

This clone was recorded a few times. J is TRBJ1-1 and V is TRBV27; a weak D match, TRBD1 (5 bases). CDR3 length: 16 residues. Trimming left V 4 bases short and J 0 bases short, with 15 bases between. CDR1 MNHEY and CDR2 SMNVEV come from the germline V gene (reference sequence). The DNA of the CDR3 is TGTGCCAGCAGTTCGGCCGGGACGGGAATGAACACTGAAGCTTTCTTT. Translated, it gives CASSSAGTGMNTEAFF.

The genes are TRBV18 and TRBJ1-2, with D perhaps TRBD1 (6 bases). This CDR3 has 15 amino acids. CDR1 is KGHSH and CDR2 is LQKENI in the germline V gene. V was pared by 2 bases and J by 7 bases, with 17 bases between. CDR3 in amino acids: CASSPMKGELFGYTF. CDR3 nucleotides: TGTGCCAGCTCACCAATGAAGGGGGAATTGTTTGGCTACACCTTC.

V usage is TRBV10-3 and J usage is TRBJ2-2; D gene uncertain. V was cut by 6 bases and J by 9 bases, with 11 bases left in between. Germline V gene data show CDR1 as ENHRY and CDR2 as SYGVKD. CDR3 size: 12 residues. CDR3 amino acids: CAISEAERELFF. For the CDR3, the DNA is TGTGCCATCAGCGAAGCCGAGAGGGAGCTGTTTTTT.

V usage is TRBV4-2 and J usage is TRBJ1-4, with 8 bases lining up with TRBD1. Germline CDR1 reads LGHNA; CDR2 reads YNFKEQ. The CDR3 consists of 15 residues. V lost 3 bases to trimming and J lost 7 bases; unmatched junction nucleotides: 7. CDR3 nucleotides: TGTGCCAGCAGCCAGGGTGGACAGGGACGTGAAAAACTGTTTTTT. This translates into CASSQGGQGREKLFF.